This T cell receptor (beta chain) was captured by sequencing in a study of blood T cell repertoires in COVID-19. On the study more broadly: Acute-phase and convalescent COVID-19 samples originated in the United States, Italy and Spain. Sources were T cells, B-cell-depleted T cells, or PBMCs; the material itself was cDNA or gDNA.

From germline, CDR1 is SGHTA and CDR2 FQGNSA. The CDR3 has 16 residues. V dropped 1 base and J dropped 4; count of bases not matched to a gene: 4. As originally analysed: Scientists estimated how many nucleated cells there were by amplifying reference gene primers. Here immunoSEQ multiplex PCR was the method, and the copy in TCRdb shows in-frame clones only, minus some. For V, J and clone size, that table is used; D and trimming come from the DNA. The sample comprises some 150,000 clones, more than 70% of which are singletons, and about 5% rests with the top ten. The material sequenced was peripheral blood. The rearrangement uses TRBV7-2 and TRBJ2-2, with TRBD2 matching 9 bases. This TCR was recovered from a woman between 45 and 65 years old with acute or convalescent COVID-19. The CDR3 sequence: CASSLVSGGTTGELFF. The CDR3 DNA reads TGTGCCAGCAGCTTAGTAAGCGGGGGGACCACCGGGGAGCTGTTTTTT.